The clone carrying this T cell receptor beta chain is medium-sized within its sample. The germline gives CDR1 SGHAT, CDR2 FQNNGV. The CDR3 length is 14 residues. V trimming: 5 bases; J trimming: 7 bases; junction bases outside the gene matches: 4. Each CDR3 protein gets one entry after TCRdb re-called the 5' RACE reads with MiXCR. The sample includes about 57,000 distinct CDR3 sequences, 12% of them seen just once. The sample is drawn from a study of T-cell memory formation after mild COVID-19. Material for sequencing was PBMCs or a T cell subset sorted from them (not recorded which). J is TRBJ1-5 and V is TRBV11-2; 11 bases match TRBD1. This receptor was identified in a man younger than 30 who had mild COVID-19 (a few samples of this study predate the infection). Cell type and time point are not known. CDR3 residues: CASSVGTGGQPQHF. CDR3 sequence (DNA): TGTGCCAGCAGCGTAGGGACAGGGGGACAGCCCCAGCATTTT.